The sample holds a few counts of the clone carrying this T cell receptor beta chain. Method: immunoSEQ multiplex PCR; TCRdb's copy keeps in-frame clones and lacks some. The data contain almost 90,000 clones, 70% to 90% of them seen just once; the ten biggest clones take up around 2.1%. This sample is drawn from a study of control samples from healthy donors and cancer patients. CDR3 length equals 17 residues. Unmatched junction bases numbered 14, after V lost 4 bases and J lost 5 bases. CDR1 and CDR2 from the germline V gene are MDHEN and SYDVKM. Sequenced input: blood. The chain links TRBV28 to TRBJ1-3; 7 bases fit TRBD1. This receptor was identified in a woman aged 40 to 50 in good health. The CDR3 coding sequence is TGTGCCAGCAGTTCCACGACAGGGCGGCGAAGCAGAAACACCATATATTTT. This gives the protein CASSSTTGRRSRNTIYF.